This T cell receptor (beta chain) was identified during a study of metastatic and nonmetastatic thyroid tumors. Using MiXCR, TCRdb reanalyzed the PCR reads. The sample consists of 30,000 to 40,000 clones, less than 40% of them appearing once. This clone was counted a few times. Patients had received no treatment of any kind before thyroid surgery. V shed 4 bases, J shed 7 bases, and the junction held 6 bases outside the gene matches. Per germline, CDR1 LNHDA and CDR2 SQIVND (reference sequence). The CDR3 loop spans 14 amino acids. This chain joins TRBV19 and TRBJ2-7, with TRBD2 matching 11 bases. The TCR was taken from a female donor with papillary thyroid cancer or a benign thyroid nodule (not recorded which). Some clones in this sample may be carry-over from other donors' samples. Material: tumor tissue. The CDR3 bases are TGTGCCAGTAGTAGGGGACTAGCGGACCTGGAGCAGTACTTC. Amino acids: CASSRGLADLEQYF.